This T cell receptor (beta chain) was captured by sequencing in a study of blood T cell repertoires in COVID-19. Across the whole study: Nucleic acid was either cDNA or gDNA, and it came from T cells, B-cell-depleted T cells, or PBMCs.

Profiled with immunoSEQ multiplex PCR; TCRdb holds only in-frame clones, not every one. The sample shows roughly 230,000 clones, approximately 88% of them seen only once. Per germline, CDR1 MNHEY and CDR2 SMNVEV (reference sequence). V trimming: 3 bases; J trimming: 3 bases; junction bases outside the gene matches: 11. The CDR3 totals 16 residues. Sequenced: peripheral blood. The gene calls are TRBV27 and TRBJ2-7; 7 nucleotides agree with TRBD1. This receptor was identified in a human donor in a cohort sampled during active COVID-19. The CDR3 sequence: CASSFSTGERGYEQYF. CDR3 DNA sequence: TGTGCCAGCAGTTTCTCTACAGGGGAAAGAGGCTACGAGCAGTACTTC.